This T cell receptor (beta chain) comes out of a study of vaccination and CD4 T cells after COVID-19 (dated by TCRdb to 2021 to 2024). Some background on the complete study: Convalescent patients had a positive SARS-CoV-2 result on nasal swab PCR, and of these patients, under ten had mild disease and one had severe disease. The convalescent cohort included six males and four females, with two Hispanic individuals, seven Caucasians, two Asians and one multiracial person. Participants got two doses of the Pfizer-BioNTech BNT162b2 vaccine (n=8) or two doses of the Moderna mRNA-1273 vaccine (n=2). Post-COVID blood samples were collected from convalescent patients a median of approximately 93 days after diagnosis, with a range of about 30 to 161 days. The time from the second vaccine dose to post-vaccine blood sampling had a median of roughly 79 days and ranged from roughly 13 to 241 days. The cultures were stimulated with overlapping spike peptide pools from SARS-CoV-2 and from the common cold coronaviruses HCoV-NL63, HCoV-OC43 and HCoV-229E. Control cultures received a CEFX viral epitope pool as the positive control, an HIV-1 Nef peptide pool as the negative control, or no peptide. In 10 COVID-19 convalescent patients and 4 infection-naive healthy vaccine recipients, the spike-specific CD4+ TCR repertoire before mRNA vaccination was compared with the repertoire after mRNA vaccination.

Library prep was done by PCR. TCR sequencing of DNA from cultured CD4+ T cells used the Oncomine TCR Beta short-read assay at the Johns Hopkins FTIC core. Genomic DNA was extracted from the cultured CD4+ T cells with the QIAamp micro DNA kit. Oncomine TCR Beta libraries from cultured CD4+ T cells were pooled with unique dual indexes and sequenced on an Illumina iSeq 100. The study's processing was this. Non-productive sequences were removed, and CDR3s that did not start with C, did not end with F or W, or were shorter than 7 amino acids were discarded. Antigen-specific clonotypes were identified with the MANAFEST web application by comparing peptide-stimulated wells with reference and other culture wells. For a clone to be called positive, the clone needed an FDR below 0.05, an odds ratio above 5, and a productive frequency above 0.1% in at least two of three replicate wells. Cross-reactive clonotypes were defined as significantly expanded in both SARS-CoV-2 spike wells and at least one common cold coronavirus spike condition. Using R version 3.6.1, CDR3 homology was evaluated through Levenshtein distances (stringdist) along with unrooted phylogenetic trees (ape). TCRdb reworked the public reads: Q25 trimming with fastp, MiXCR clone assembly, productive beta chains retained. Duplicate CDR3 protein sequences are folded into a single record with the most common DNA and genes. TCRdb's processing, not the authors' own work, is the source of the V and J calls. The sample has 6,000 to 6,500 distinct CDR3 sequences on record, roughly 18% of them singletons. The biggest ten clones account for roughly 20% of the sample.

The treatment or condition label here, explained by the study, means: roughly 10-day PBMC culture with coronavirus spike peptide pools or control peptides (ViraFEST assay). To expand antigen-specific T cells with peptide pools and then pick out the expanded clonotypes through TCR sequencing, the study relied on the ViraFEST assay. The positive SARS-CoV-2 PCR tests of the convalescent patients were dated from March to December 2020, before the Alpha, Beta and Delta variants emerged in the United States. Each well held 2.2 million or so PBMCs cultured in IMDM containing approximately 5.3% human AB serum and 9 to 10 IU/ml IL-2, with 8 to 10 ug/ml peptide pools added. On days 3 and 7, half of the culture medium was replaced with fresh IL-2-containing medium. After 10 days of culture, CD4+ T cells were isolated by negative selection with the EasySep CD4+ T cell isolation kit. Ficoll-Paque Plus gradient centrifugation was used to isolate PBMCs from whole blood, and the isolated PBMCs were then either used fresh or cryopreserved at -140C. Culture conditions were generally each tested in triplicate wells.

On this clonotype itself: The antigen this receptor binds is unknown. One base away there is no much larger clone; base qualities are not given.

Results and caveats for the whole study, not just this receptor: In convalescent patients, a median about 86% of post-vaccine SARS-CoV-2-reactive clones were detected only after vaccination, and vaccine-specific priming was suggested by this finding. Only a relatively small number of convalescent patients were included in the study, and early timepoints following natural infection were not analyzed. Of the vaccine-specific clones in convalescent patients, 304 of 307, or nearly all, reacted only to SARS-CoV-2 spike and did not cross-react with common cold coronaviruses. An increase in the median number of SARS-CoV-2-reactive clonotypes from some 20 after infection to a few dozen after vaccination was observed, but the change was not found to be significant.

Trimmed from V: 5 bases; trimmed from J: 6 bases; junction bases lacking a gene match: 14. The CDR3 runs 17 residues from the cysteine to the phenylalanine. This entry keeps only the CDR3 DNA: 51 bases, framed from base 1. Per the germline V gene (reference sequence), DFQATT is the CDR1 and SNEGSKA is the CDR2. Recombination connected TRBV20-1 to TRBJ2-1, with TRBD2 matching 12 junction bases. The clonotype originates from a human donor who had recovered from COVID-19. The specimen was CD4+ T cells from blood, cultured in vitro. The CDR3 amino acid sequence is: CSAGTQSTSGSFNEQFF. The bases read TGCAGTGCTGGGACCCAATCGACTAGCGGGAGTTTCAATGAGCAGTTCTTC.